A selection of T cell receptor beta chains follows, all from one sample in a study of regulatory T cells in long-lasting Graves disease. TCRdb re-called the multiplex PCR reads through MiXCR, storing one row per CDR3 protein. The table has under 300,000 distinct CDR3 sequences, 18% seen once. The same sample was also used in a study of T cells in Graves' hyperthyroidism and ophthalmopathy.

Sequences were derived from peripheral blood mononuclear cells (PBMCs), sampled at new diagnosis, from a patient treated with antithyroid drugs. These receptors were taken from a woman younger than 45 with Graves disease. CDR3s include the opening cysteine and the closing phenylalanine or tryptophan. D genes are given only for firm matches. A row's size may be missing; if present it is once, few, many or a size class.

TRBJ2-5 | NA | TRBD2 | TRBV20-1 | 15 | TGCAGTGCTAGAGATCGGCAGCGGGGGGTAGAGACCCAGTACTTC | CSARDRQRGVETQYF
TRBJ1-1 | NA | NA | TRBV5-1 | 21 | NA | CASSFYICSARGGRANTEAFF
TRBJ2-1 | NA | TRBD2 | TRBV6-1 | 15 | TGTGCCAGCAGCCGAGCTAGCGGGGGGGCGGGAGAGCAGTTCTTC | CASSRASGGAGEQFF
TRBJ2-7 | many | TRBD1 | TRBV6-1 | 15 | TGTGCCAGCAGTAAACAGGGGAAGATACTATACGAGCAGTACTTC | CASSKQGKILYEQYF
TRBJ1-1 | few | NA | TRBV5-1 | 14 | TGCGCCAGCAGCCCGTCAGGGCTTTCCACTGAAGCTTTCTTT | CASSPSGLSTEAFF
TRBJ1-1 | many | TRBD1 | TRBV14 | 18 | TGTGCCAGCAGCCAAGATACATTTGGCTGGACAGGGGGCCATGAAGCTTTCTTT | CASSQDTFGWTGGHEAFF
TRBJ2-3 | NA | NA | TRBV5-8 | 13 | TGTGCCAGCAGCTGGCAGGGTTCGGATACGCAGTATTTT | CASSWQGSDTQYF
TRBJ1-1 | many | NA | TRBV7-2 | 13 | TGTGCCAGCAGCTTACGGAGAGACACTGAAGCTTTCTTT | CASSLRRDTEAFF
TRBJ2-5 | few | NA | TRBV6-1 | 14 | TGTGCCAGCAGTCTTAATTCCCCCCAAGAGACCCAGTACTTC | CASSLNSPQETQYF
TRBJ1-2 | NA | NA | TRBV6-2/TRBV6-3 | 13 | TGTGCCAGCAAAGCTTTTCAGGGATCGGGCTACACCTTC | CASKAFQGSGYTF
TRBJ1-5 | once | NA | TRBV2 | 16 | TGTGCCGGCAGTGAAGGAAGAGGTGGAGGTCTTCAGCCCCAGCATTTT | CAGSEGRGGGLQPQHF
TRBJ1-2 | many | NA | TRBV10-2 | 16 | TGCGCCAGCAGTGAGTTAGCGGCAGGGACTAACTATGGCTACACCTTC | CASSELAAGTNYGYTF
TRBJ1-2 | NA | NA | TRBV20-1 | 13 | TGCAGTGCTACTCCACCGGGCGTTCGGGGCTACACCTTC | CSATPPGVRGYTF
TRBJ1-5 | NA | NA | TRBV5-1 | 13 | TGCGCCAGCAGCGCGGGGGACAATCAGCCCCAGCATTTT | CASSAGDNQPQHF
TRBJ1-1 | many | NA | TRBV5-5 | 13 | TGCGCCAGCAGCCGGCAACAGGGTACTGAAGCTTTCTTT | CASSRQQGTEAFF
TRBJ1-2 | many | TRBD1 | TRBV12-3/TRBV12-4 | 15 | TGTGCCAGCAGCTTACAGGGGCCGCCGGCTTATGGCTACACCTTC | CASSLQGPPAYGYTF
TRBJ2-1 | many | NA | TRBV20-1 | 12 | TGCAGTGCTAGGGGAATCGGGGATGAGCAGTTCTTC | CSARGIGDEQFF
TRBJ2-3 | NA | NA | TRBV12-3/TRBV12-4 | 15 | TGTGCCAGCAGTTTAGCGGGGGGCGGGAGAGATACGCAGTATTTT | CASSLAGGGRDTQYF
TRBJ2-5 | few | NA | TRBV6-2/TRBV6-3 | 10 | TGTGCCAGCAGGAGAGAGACCCAGTACTTC | CASRRETQYF
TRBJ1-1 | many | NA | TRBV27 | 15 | TGTGCCAGCAGTTTAACCAGGGCGGGGAACACTGAAGCTTTCTTT | CASSLTRAGNTEAFF
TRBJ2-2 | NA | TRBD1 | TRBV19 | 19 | TGTGCCAGTAGTATAGCTTCACTAGGACAGGGGCGAAACACCGGGGAGCTGTTTTTT | CASSIASLGQGRNTGELFF
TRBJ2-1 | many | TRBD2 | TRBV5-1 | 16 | TGCGCCAGCAGCTTTAGCGGGGGGACTTCCTACAATGAGCAGTTCTTC | CASSFSGGTSYNEQFF
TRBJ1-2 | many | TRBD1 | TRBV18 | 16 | TGTGCCAGCTCACCACCACAGGGGGCACCTTCCTATGGCTACACCTTC | CASSPPQGAPSYGYTF
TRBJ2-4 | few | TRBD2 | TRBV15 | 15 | TGTGCCACCAGCAGAGATTGGGGGACTAGGAGCATTCAGTACTTC | CATSRDWGTRSIQYF
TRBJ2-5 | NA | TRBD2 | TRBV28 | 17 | TGTGCCAGCATCCTTAGCATGGGGGCTAGCGGGAGAGAGACCCAGTACTTC | CASILSMGASGRETQYF
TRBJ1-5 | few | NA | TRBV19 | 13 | TGTGCCAGTAAGGAGGGAGCTAATCAGCCCCAGCATTTT | CASKEGANQPQHF
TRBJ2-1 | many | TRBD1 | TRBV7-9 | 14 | TGTGCCAGCAGCTCACAGGGGGAGCGCAATGAGCAGTTCTTC | CASSSQGERNEQFF
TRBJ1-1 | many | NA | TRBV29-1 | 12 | TGCAGCGTTGCACAGATTAACACTGAAGCTTTCTTT | CSVAQINTEAFF
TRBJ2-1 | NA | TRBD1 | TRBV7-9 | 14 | TGTGCCAGCAGGGACGGACAGGGAGTGAATGAGCAGTTCTTC | CASRDGQGVNEQFF